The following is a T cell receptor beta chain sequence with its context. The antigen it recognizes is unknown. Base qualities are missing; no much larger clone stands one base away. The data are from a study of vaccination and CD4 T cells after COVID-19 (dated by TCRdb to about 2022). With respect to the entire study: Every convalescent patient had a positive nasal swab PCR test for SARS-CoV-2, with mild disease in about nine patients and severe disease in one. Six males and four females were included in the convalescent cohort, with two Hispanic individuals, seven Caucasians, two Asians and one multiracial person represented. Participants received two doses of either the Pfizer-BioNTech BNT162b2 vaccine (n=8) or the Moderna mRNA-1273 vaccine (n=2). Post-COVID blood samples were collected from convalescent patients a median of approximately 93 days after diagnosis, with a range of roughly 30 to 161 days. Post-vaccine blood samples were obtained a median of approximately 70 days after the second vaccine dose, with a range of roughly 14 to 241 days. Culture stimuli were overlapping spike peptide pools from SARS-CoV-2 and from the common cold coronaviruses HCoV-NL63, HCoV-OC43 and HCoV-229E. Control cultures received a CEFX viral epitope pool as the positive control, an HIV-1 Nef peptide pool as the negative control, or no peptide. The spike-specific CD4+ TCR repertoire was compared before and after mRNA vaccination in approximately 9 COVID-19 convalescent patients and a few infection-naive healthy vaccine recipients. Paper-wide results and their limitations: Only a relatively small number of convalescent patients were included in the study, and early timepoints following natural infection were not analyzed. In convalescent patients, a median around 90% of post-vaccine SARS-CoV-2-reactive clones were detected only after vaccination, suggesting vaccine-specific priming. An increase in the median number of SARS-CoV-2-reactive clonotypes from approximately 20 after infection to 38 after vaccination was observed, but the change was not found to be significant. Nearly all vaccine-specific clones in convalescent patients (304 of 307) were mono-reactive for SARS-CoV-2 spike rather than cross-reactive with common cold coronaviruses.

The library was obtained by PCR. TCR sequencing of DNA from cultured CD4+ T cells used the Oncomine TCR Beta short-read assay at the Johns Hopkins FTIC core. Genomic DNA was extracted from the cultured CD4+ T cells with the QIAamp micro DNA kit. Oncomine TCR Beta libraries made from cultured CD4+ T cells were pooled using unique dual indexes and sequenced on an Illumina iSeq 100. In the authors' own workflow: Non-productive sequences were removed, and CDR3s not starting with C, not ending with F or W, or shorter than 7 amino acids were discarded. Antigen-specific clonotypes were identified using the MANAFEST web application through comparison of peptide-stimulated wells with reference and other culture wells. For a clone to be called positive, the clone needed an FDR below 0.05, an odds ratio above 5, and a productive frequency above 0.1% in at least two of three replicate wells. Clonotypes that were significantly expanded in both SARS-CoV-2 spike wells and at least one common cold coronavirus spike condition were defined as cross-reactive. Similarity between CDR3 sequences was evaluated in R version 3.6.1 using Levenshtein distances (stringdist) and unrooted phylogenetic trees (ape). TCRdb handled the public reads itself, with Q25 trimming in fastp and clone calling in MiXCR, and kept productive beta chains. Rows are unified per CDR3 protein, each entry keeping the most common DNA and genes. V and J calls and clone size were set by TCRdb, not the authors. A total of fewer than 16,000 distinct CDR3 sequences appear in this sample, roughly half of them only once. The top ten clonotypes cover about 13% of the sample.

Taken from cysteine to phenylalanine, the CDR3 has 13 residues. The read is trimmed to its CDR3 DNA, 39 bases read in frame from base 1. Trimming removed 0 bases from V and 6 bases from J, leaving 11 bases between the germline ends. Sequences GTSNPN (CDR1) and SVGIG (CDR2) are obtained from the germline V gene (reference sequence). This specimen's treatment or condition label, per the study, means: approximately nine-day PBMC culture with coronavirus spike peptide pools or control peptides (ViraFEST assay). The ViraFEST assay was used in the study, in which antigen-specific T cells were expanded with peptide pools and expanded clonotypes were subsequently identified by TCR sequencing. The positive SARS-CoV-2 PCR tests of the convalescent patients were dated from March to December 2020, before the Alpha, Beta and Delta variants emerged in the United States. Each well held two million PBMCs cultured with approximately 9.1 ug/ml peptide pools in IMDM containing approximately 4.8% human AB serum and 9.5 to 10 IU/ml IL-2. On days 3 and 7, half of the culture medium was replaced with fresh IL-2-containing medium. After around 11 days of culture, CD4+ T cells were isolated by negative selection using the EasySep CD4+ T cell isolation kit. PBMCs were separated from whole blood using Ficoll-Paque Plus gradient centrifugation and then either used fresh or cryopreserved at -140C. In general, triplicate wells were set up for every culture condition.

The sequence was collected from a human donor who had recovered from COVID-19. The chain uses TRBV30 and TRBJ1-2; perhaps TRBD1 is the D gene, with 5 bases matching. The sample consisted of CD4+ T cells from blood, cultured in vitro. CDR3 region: CAWSVKGSNGYTF. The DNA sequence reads TGTGCCTGGAGTGTTAAGGGGAGTAATGGCTACACCTTC.